This entry lists 15 T cell receptor beta chains sequenced from one sample in a study of beta chain features in type 1 diabetes. Study results and limitations: Across all four CD4+ subsets, people with type 1 diabetes showed modestly shorter TCRB CDR3s.

Which antigens these TCRs recognize remains unknown. Since all of the isolated RNA was reverse transcribed, expressed TCRB transcripts were what got sequenced. TCRdb's table, derived via immunoSEQ multiplex PCR, lists solely in-frame clones and lacks some. Of 120,000 to 150,000 clones in the sample, more than 10% are singletons; the top ten hold under 1.5%. The specimen was central memory CD4+ T cells from blood. The receptors here all came from a man younger than 30 with type 1 diabetes.

V is TRBV11-2 and J is TRBJ2-1; D gene ambiguous. The CDR3 totals 15 residues. V was cut by 3 bases and J by 0 bases, with 9 bases left in between. CDR1 and CDR2 from the germline V gene are SGHAT and FQNNGV. The CDR3 DNA reads as TGTGCCAGCAGCTTCATGGTCAGCTCCTACAATGAGCAGTTCTTC. Translation: CASSFMVSSYNEQFF.

The chain combines TRBV7-2 with TRBJ2-5; D remains ambiguous. The CDR3 spans 15 residues. V gave up 2 bases and J gave up 4 bases, with 14 bases separating them. CDR1 SGHTA and CDR2 FQGNSA come from the germline V gene. The CDR3 nucleotides are TGTGCCAGCAGCTTATATTCGGCCCTTTTAGAGACCCAGTACTTC. Its translation is CASSLYSALLETQYF.

The chain combines TRBV6-1 with TRBJ2-7; 7 positions match TRBD1. Germline V gene data show CDR1 as MNHNS and CDR2 as SASEGT. This CDR3 is built from 16 residues. V shed 4 bases, J shed 1 base, and the junction held 10 bases outside the gene matches. CDR3 region: CASSARQGEGSYEQYF. As DNA, the CDR3 is TGTGCCAGCAGTGCCCGACAGGGTGAAGGGTCCTACGAGCAGTACTTC.

This clone has ten or more counts. Other DNA sequences in the sample encode the same CDR3. V gene TRBV5-1 combines with J gene TRBJ2-1; D call uncertain. Germline CDR1 SGHRS, CDR2 YFSETQ. The CDR3 contains 14 residues. V dropped 0 bases and J dropped 0 bases, with 4 bases sitting between them. The CDR3: CASSLDSSYNEQFF. The CDR3, as DNA: TGCGCCAGCAGCTTGGACAGCTCCTACAATGAGCAGTTCTTC.

This clone turned up a few times. This chain links TRBV9 with TRBJ2-4; D is unclear. The CDR3 has 15 amino acids. The V end lost 0 bases, the J end lost 2 bases, and 9 bases lay between the germline ends. Germline V CDR1 and CDR2: SGDLS, YYNGEE. DNA of the CDR3: TGTGCCAGCAGCGTAGAAGGGTCCACCAAAAACATTCAGTACTTC. Encoded protein: CASSVEGSTKNIQYF.

This clone was counted between two and nine times. The chain employs TRBV28 and TRBJ1-1; D call uncertain. V shed 2 bases and J shed 4 bases, with 8 bases lying between them. The CDR3 spans 13 residues. Looked up from germline, CDR1 is MDHEN and CDR2 is SYDVKM. The CDR3 loop is CASSLPVGTEAFF. CDR3 nucleotide sequence: TGTGCCAGCAGTTTACCCGTGGGCACTGAAGCTTTCTTT.

There are a few counts of this clone. Only one base separates this from a far larger clonotype, so it likely reflects a read error. The genes are TRBV5-6 and TRBJ2-3; D may be TRBD2 (5 bases). CDR3 length: 12 amino acids. Trimming pared 4 bases from V and 4 bases from J, leaving 7 bases between. In germline, CDR1 is SGHDT, CDR2 YYEEEE. The CDR3 sequence is CASSLRADTQYF. The CDR3 DNA follows: TGTGCCAGCAGCCTGAGGGCAGATACGCAGTATTTT.

The genes are TRBV18 and TRBJ2-3; possibly TRBD2 for D (5 bases). This CDR3 spans 16 amino acids. V lost 0 bases, J lost 4 bases, and 14 bases lay in between. Germline V gene data show CDR1 as KGHSH and CDR2 as LQKENI. CDR3 nucleotide sequence: TGTGCCAGCTCACCACCGACTACAACTGGGGCAGATACGCAGTATTTT. This codes for CASSPPTTTGADTQYF.

This clone was observed a handful of times. The rearrangement links TRBV30 to TRBJ1-2; D remains unclear. The CDR3 covers 11 residues. Germline V gene data show CDR1 as GTSNPN and CDR2 as SVGIG (reference sequence). V lost 3 bases, J lost 4 bases, and 6 bases lay in between. CDR3 nucleotide sequence: TGTGCCTGGAGATGGGTCTATGGCTACACCTTC. It translates to CAWRWVYGYTF.

This clone was observed at least ten times. The rearrangement uses TRBV9 and TRBJ1-1; D gene uncertain. The V gene's germline CDR1 is SGDLS and CDR2 YYNGEE. The CDR3 is 13 amino acids. Trimming removed 0 bases at V and 3 bases at J, with 6 bases between. CDR3 nucleotides: TGTGCCAGCAGCGTAGGTTATTACACTGAAGCTTTCTTT. Encoded protein: CASSVGYYTEAFF.

This clone was observed a handful of times. The identical CDR3 is also encoded by other nucleotide sequences in the sample. V is TRBV30 and J is TRBJ1-2; TRBD1 matches at 7 bases. J gave up 5 bases and V 3 bases, and 6 bases lay outside the gene matches. Germline V gene sequence: CDR1 GTSNPN, CDR2 SVGIG (reference sequence). The CDR3 runs 13 residues. CDR3 in DNA: TGTGCCTGGAGCTACAGGGGCAGTTATGGCTACACCTTC. Its protein is CAWSYRGSYGYTF.

The chain links TRBV23-1 to TRBJ2-7, with 8 bases lining up with TRBD1. TRBV23-1 is an open reading frame whose function is uncertain. The CDR3 runs to 14 residues. The V segment lost 6 bases and the J segment 5 bases; nucleotides outside the gene matches: 9. CDR3 coding DNA: TGCGCCAGCAGATGGACAGGGAACATTAACGAGCAGTACTTC. Amino acid sequence: CASRWTGNINEQYF.

J is TRBJ2-7 and V is TRBV30, with a possible D match to TRBD2 (6 bases). CDR3 size: 15 residues. Trimming removed 0 bases at V and 0 bases at J, with 12 bases between. CDR1 and CDR2 (germline): GTSNPN, SVGIG (reference sequence). The CDR3 bases are TGTGCCTGGAGTGTATTTGCGGGGCTCTCCTACGAGCAGTACTTC. This codes for CAWSVFAGLSYEQYF.

This clone was counted only a few times. The CDR3 region is CASGENYGYTF. DNA of the CDR3: TGCGCTTCGGGGGAGAACTATGGCTACACCTTC. The chain employs TRBV20-1 and TRBJ1-2, with D maybe TRBD1 (5 bases). This CDR3 is built from 11 residues. Germline CDR1 reads DFQATT; CDR2 reads SNEGSKA (reference sequence).

In its sample, this clone was seen a few times. The sample holds other DNA sequences that translate to the same CDR3. This rearrangement joins TRBV7-6 to TRBJ2-1; D call uncertain. Germline lookup yields CDR1 SGHVS and CDR2 FNYEAQ. V was cut by 1 base and J by 5 bases, with 6 bases left in between. The length of the CDR3 is 13 residues. The CDR3 nucleotides read TGTGCCAGCAGCTTAGGGCCCAACAATGAGCAGTTCTTC. This codes for CASSLGPNNEQFF.